The TCR beta chain under discussion was sequenced for a study of identical twins (dated by TCRdb to about 2016). Regarding the complete study: To test whether fetal clonotypes persist, the study used deep sequencing on TCR alpha and beta repertoires from monozygotic twins, unrelated adults of various ages, and cord blood. To rule out contamination, replicate twin experiments were performed at different times with different library preparation protocols.

To prepare the library, 5' RACE was applied. The run used an Illumina HiSeq 2000. A universal primer binding site was added through template switching, and the final cDNA carried a unique molecular identifier so that TCR cDNA molecules could be counted accurately. Specific primers in the conserved constant-segment region were used to synthesize first-strand cDNA for TCR alpha and beta chains. To control for contamination, each cDNA library was double barcoded with a SMART-Mk sample barcode plus Illumina barcodes. TruSeq adapter sequences and Illumina sample barcodes were added in two successive PCR steps. The Illumina HiSeq platform was used with custom primers to sequence TCR alpha and beta cDNA libraries. Per the source publication's procedure: Unique molecular identifiers were extracted from raw reads with MiGEC, and CDR3 positions were determined with MiXCR. For each individual, recombination models were inferred using an EM algorithm with the repgenHMM and IGoR tools. The tcR package in R was used for shared clonotype analysis, with sharing normalized by the product of cloneset sizes. Out-of-frame nonproductive sequences were analyzed to study raw recombination free of thymic and clonal selection effects. TCRdb itself trimmed the public reads at Q25 with fastp, ran MiXCR and retained productive beta chains. When rows share a CDR3 protein, they turn into one entry using the most common DNA and genes. TCRdb, not the original authors, processed these V and J calls. The sample records under 1 million distinct CDR3 sequences, around an eighth of which are singletons. Of the sample, about 1.5% is held by the ten largest clones.

The investigation overall reported the following: The excess sharing between twins in beta out-of-frame sequences was weaker because fewer shared sequences reduced the signal-to-noise ratio. Invariant T cells such as MAIT and iNKT could partly confound zero-insertion analyses, although diverse VJ usage argued against such confounding for most clonotypes. Out-of-frame TCR alpha sharing in monozygotic twins was systematically underestimated by recombination models, whereas sharing between unrelated individuals was in agreement with the recombination models. Fewer insertions were carried by abundant cord blood beta clonotypes; a weaker similar trend was observed in young adult naive repertoires, while no such trend was observed in memory repertoires. Because the same donors could not be followed over many years, conclusions were based on cross-sectional statistical analysis. Compared with coincidental sharing between unrelated individuals, out-of-frame TCR alpha sequences shared between twins had an excess of sequences with low generation probability.

This clonotype was seen a few times. Its antigen is still unknown. Base qualities are not at hand, and no much larger clone is one base apart. Only healthy Caucasian donors were included. The twin cohort comprised three pairs of female monozygotic twins, all aged roughly 18 to 30 years. Peripheral blood mononuclear cells were the source from which RNA for the TCR libraries was isolated. The sample also formed part of further work on yellow fever vaccine responses in identical twins. As noted in the second study: According to the authors, the vaccine-induced T cell response in identical twins seemed to be partly convergent and partly specific to each individual. In the study, vaccine-responding T cell clones were precisely tracked in identical twins.

The sequenced sample consisted of PBMCs. The source of this sequence is a young woman in good health.

The DNA reads as follows: TGTGCCACCTTGAACGGAAGTCCTCAGGGGTCCTACGAGCAGTACTTC. Translated, this gives CATLNGSPQGSYEQYF. The rearrangement joined TRBV15 to TRBJ2-7, and TRBD1 may be the D gene, going by 6 matching bases. The germline V gene (reference sequence) sets CDR1 to LNHNV and CDR2 to YYDKDF. Trimming costs V 8 bases and J 1 base, and their ends lie 21 bases apart. The CDR3, cysteine through phenylalanine, is 16 amino acids long. CDR3 DNA is the only sequence kept; it has 48 bases, read in frame from the first base.